The T cell receptor (beta chain) under discussion was sequenced for a study of T cell responses to AZD1222 COVID-19 vaccine. Study details: The study pooled second doses at about 4 or about 12 weeks. Study results and limitations: Across the whole spike, CD4 TCRs peaked at regions 160-218 and 743-854. Just 5 or 6 AZD1222 recipients tested seropositive at baseline. Reports indicate that nearly half of spike-specific TCRs are directed at unmutated variant regions.

CDR3 size: 12 residues. Looked up from germline, CDR1 is SQVTM and CDR2 is ANQGSEA. Trimming took off 4 bases at V and 0 bases at J, with 6 bases between the two ends. With regard to this clone: Its matching antigen is unknown.

Generated by immunoSEQ multiplex PCR, the TCRdb table keeps only in-frame clones and is missing some. The sample yields about 84,000 clones, about 90% seen once. Here the sequenced sample was peripheral blood, taken on day 0 of AZD1222 vaccination. The chain has TRBV29-1 and TRBJ1-2; D is ambiguous. This receptor was identified in an adult in good health. The CDR3 nucleotides read TGCAGCGTTGCGCAGACTAACTATGGCTACACCTTC. It codes for CSVAQTNYGYTF. The whole variable domain, remainder taken from reference TRBV29-1 and TRBJ1-2, is SAVISQKPSRDICQRGTSLTIQCQVDSQVTMMFWYRQQPGQSLTLIATANQGSEATYESGFVIDKFPISRPNLTFSTLTVSNMSPEDSSIYLCSVAQTNYGYTFGSGTRLTVV.